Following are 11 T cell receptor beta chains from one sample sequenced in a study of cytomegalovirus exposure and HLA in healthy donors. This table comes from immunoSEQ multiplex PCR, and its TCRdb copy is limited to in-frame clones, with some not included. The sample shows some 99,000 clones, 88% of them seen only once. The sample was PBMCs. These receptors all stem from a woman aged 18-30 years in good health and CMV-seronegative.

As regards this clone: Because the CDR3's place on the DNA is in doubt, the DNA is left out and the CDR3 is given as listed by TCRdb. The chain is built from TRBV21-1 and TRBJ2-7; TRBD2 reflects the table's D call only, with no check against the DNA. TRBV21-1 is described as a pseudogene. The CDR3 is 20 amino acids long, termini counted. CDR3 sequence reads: CASSKVYWCSHGRVSYEQYF.

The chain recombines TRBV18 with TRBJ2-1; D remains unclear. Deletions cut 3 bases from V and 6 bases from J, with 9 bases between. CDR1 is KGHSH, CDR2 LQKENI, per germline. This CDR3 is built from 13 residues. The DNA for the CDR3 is TGTGCCAGCTCACCGTACAGTTCCAATGAGCAGTTCTTC. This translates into CASSPYSSNEQFF.

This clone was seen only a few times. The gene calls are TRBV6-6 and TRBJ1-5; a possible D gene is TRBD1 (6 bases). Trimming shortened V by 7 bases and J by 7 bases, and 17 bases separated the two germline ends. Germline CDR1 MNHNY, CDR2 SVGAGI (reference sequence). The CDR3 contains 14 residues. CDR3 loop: CASKGRGEVQPQHF. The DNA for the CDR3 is TGTGCCAGCAAGGGCAGGGGCGAGGTCCAGCCCCAGCATTTT.

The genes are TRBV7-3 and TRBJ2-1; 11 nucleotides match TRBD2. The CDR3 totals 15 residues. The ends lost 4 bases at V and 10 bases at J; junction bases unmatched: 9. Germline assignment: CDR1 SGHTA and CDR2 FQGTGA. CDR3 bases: TGTGCCAGCAGCTCTTTAGCGGGGGGGGGTTTGGAGCAGTTCTTC. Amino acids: CASSSLAGGGLEQFF.

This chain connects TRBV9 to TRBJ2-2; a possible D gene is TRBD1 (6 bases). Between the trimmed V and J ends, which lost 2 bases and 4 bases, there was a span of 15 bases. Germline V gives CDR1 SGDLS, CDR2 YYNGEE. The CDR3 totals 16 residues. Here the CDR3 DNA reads TGTGCCAGCAGCGTGGGGGCGCCCCTCGTCACCGGGGAGCTGTTTTTT. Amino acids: CASSVGAPLVTGELFF.

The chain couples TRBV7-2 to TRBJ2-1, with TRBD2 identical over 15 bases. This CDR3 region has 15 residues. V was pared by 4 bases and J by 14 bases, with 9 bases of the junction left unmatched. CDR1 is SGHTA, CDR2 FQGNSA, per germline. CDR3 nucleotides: TGTGCCAGCAGCTCCGGACTAGCGGGAGGGCGGCGGGAGTTCTTC. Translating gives CASSSGLAGGRREFF.

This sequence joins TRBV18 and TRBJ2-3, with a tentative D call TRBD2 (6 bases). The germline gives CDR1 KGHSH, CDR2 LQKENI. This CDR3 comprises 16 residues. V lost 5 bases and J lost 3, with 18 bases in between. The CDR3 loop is CASSSMRGAATDTQYF. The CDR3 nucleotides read TGTGCCAGCTCATCAATGCGGGGCGCAGCGACAGATACGCAGTATTTT.

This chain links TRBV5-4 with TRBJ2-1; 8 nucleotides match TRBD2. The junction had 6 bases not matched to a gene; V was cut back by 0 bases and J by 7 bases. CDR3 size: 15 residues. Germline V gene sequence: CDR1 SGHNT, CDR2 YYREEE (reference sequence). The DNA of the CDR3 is TGTGCCAGCAGCTTGGCACTAGCGGTTGGGAATGAGCAGTTCTTC. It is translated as CASSLALAVGNEQFF.

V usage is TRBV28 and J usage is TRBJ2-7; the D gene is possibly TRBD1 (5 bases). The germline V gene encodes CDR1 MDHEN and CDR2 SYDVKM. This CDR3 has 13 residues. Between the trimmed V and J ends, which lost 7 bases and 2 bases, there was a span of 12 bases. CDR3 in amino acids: CASIMTDTYEQYF. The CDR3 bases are TGTGCCAGCATTATGACAGACACCTACGAGCAGTACTTC.

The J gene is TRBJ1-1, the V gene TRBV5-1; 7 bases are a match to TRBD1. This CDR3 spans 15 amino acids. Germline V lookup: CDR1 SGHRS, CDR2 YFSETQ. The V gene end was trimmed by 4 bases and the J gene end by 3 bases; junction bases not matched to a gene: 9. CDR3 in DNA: TGCGCCAGCAGCGGAGGGGGCTTCGGTGACACTGAAGCTTTCTTT. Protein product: CASSGGGFGDTEAFF.

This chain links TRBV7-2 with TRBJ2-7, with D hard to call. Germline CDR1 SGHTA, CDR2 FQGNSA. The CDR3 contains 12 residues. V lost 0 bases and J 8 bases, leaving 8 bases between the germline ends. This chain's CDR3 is CASSLALYQQYF. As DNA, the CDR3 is TGTGCCAGCAGCTTAGCCTTATATCAGCAGTACTTC.